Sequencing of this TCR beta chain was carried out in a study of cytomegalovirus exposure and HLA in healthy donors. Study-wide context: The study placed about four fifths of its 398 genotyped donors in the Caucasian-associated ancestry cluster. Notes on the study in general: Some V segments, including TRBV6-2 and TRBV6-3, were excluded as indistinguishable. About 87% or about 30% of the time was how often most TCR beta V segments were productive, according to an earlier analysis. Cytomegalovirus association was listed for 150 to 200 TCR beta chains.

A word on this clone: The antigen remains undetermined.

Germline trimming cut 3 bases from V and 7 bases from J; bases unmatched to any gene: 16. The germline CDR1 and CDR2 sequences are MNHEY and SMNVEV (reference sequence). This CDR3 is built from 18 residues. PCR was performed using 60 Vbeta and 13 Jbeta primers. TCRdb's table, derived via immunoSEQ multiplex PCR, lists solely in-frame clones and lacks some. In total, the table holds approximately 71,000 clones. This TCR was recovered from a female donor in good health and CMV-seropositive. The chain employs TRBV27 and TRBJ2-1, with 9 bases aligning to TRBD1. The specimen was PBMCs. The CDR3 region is CASSFNRGRTVWFNEQFF. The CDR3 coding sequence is TGTGCCAGCAGTTTTAACAGGGGGCGTACGGTTTGGTTTAATGAGCAGTTCTTC.